Listed here are 30 T cell receptor beta chains from one sample, sequenced in a study of T cell responses to AZD1222 COVID-19 vaccine. This table comes from immunoSEQ multiplex PCR, and its TCRdb copy is limited to in-frame clones, with some not included. The sample includes 69,000 or so clones, nearly 90% of them seen just once. The sample consisted of peripheral blood, taken 28 days after the second AZD1222 dose. Every receptor here comes from an adult who received the AZD1222 COVID-19 vaccine.

The chain combines TRBV30 with TRBJ1-2; D is perhaps TRBD1 (5 bases). CDR3 size: 15 residues. From germline, CDR1 is GTSNPN and CDR2 SVGIG (reference sequence). Trimming took off 5 bases at V and 2 bases at J, with 18 bases between the two ends. CDR3 protein: CAWGTGQGKNYGYTF. In DNA form, the CDR3 reads TGTGCCTGGGGAACCGGGCAGGGAAAGAACTATGGCTACACCTTC.

The chain is built from TRBV18 and TRBJ1-4; no clear D gene. The CDR3 is 14 residues long. Per germline, CDR1 KGHSH and CDR2 LQKENI. V lost 2 bases to trimming and J lost 5 bases, with 9 bases between them. CDR3 region: CASSPMEYNEKLFF. CDR3 bases: TGTGCCAGCTCACCAATGGAGTACAATGAAAAACTGTTTTTT.

The chain employs TRBV30 and TRBJ1-4; D is unresolved. The CDR3 has 12 residues. Per the germline V gene, CDR1 is GTSNPN and CDR2 is SVGIG (reference sequence). V was trimmed by 7 bases and J by 3 bases, leaving 9 bases between them. CDR3 bases: TGTGCCTTTCACACAGCTAATGAAAAACTGTTTTTT. It is translated as CAFHTANEKLFF.

The chain combines TRBV3-1 (or the pseudogene TRBV3-2) with TRBJ2-5; D is ambiguous. Between the trimmed V and J ends, which lost 2 bases and 2 bases, there was a span of 9 bases. CDR1 and CDR2 (germline): LGHDT, YNNKEL (reference sequence). This CDR3 region has 14 residues. CDR3 protein: CASSQPPVQETQYF. Here the CDR3 DNA reads TGTGCCAGCAGCCAACCGCCCGTACAAGAGACCCAGTACTTC.

J is TRBJ2-1 and V is TRBV11-3; 7 positions match TRBD2. The V and J ends lost 5 bases and 6 bases, in that order; junction bases with no gene match: 10. CDR1 is SGHNT, CDR2 YENEEA, per germline. CDR3 length: 15 amino acids. In DNA, the CDR3 is TGTGCCAGCAGCCCCGGGACTACCTATAGCAATGAGCAGTTCTTC. This encodes CASSPGTTYSNEQFF.

The chain recombines TRBV30 with TRBJ1-1; D gene ambiguous. Germline CDR1 is GTSNPN and CDR2 is SVGIG (reference sequence). The CDR3 has 13 amino acids. V was clipped by 5 bases and J by 5 bases, with 15 bases between them. The CDR3 spells CAWGKLVRTEAFF. Here the CDR3 DNA reads TGTGCCTGGGGCAAATTGGTGAGGACTGAAGCTTTCTTT.

The rearrangement joins TRBV5-1 to TRBJ2-7; D gene ambiguous. This CDR3 is 14 amino acids long. V was cut by 1 base and J by 2 bases, with 10 bases left in between. The germline CDR1 and CDR2 sequences are SGHRS and YFSETQ. The DNA of the CDR3 is TGCGCCAGCAGCTTGCGGACCGAGCCCTACGAGCAGTACTTC. Translated, it gives CASSLRTEPYEQYF.

The gene calls are TRBV18 and TRBJ1-4; D is undetermined. Germline CDR1 is KGHSH and CDR2 is LQKENI. Trimming pared 0 bases from V and 0 bases from J, leaving 11 bases between. The CDR3 runs to 17 residues. CDR3 amino acids: CASSPPSNSATNEKLFF. CDR3 in DNA: TGTGCCAGCTCACCACCGTCGAACAGTGCAACTAATGAAAAACTGTTTTTT.

The genes are TRBV19 and TRBJ1-5; no reliable D call. Germline loops: CDR1 LNHDA, CDR2 SQIVND (reference sequence). Trimming left V 3 bases short and J 4 bases short, with 10 bases between. The CDR3 is 14 amino acids. The CDR3 loop reads CASSIQVGNQPQHF. The CDR3 DNA follows: TGTGCCAGTAGTATTCAGGTGGGGAATCAGCCCCAGCATTTT.

J is TRBJ1-2 and V is TRBV30; 9 nucleotides agree with TRBD1. CDR1 GTSNPN and CDR2 SVGIG come from the germline V gene (reference sequence). V shed 2 bases, J shed 11 bases, and the junction held 9 bases outside the gene matches. This CDR3 is 13 amino acids long. The CDR3 region is CAWSFRDRVRYTF. The CDR3 DNA reads TGTGCCTGGAGTTTCCGGGACAGGGTAAGGTACACCTTC.

This chain links TRBV2 with TRBJ2-1, with D uncertain. V lost 9 bases and J 8 bases, leaving 14 bases between the germline ends. Germline-derived CDR1 and CDR2 are SNHLY and FYNNEI. The CDR3 loop spans 12 amino acids. Here the CDR3 DNA reads TGTGCCAGTGGCGGTTACCAATATGAGCAGTTCTTC. Translation: CASGGYQYEQFF.

V gene TRBV5-6 combines with J gene TRBJ2-5; possible D gene TRBD2, 5 bases. V shed 2 bases and J shed 5 bases, with 13 bases lying between them. CDR1 and CDR2 (germline): SGHDT, YYEEEE. The CDR3 spans 14 residues. CDR3 nucleotides: TGTGCCAGCAGCTTTTCTGGGAGTGGGGAGACCCAGTACTTC. Translation gives CASSFSGSGETQYF.

The chain is built from TRBV19 and TRBJ1-4, with D unresolved. The germline V gene has CDR1 LNHDA and CDR2 SQIVND (reference sequence). V lost 5 bases and J lost 1, with 11 bases in between. The CDR3 totals 15 residues. CDR3 sequence: CASSPRFGTNEKLFF. CDR3 DNA sequence: TGTGCCAGTAGTCCCCGGTTTGGAACTAATGAAAAACTGTTTTTT.

The chain employs TRBV5-8 and TRBJ2-5; 9 positions agree with TRBD2. V lost 5 bases and J lost 3; bases outside the gene matches: 11. This CDR3 is built from 16 residues. From germline, CDR1 is SGHTS and CDR2 YDEGEE. The CDR3 loop is CASRPAQGTSKETQYF. In DNA form, the CDR3 reads TGTGCCAGCAGACCCGCTCAAGGGACTAGCAAAGAGACCCAGTACTTC.

The J gene is TRBJ1-1, the V gene TRBV3-1 (or the pseudogene TRBV3-2); 8 bases match TRBD1. With V trimmed by 2 bases and J by 1 base, 3 bases remained unmatched. CDR3 size: 15 residues. Germline CDR1 LGHDT, CDR2 YNNKEL (reference sequence). CDR3: CASSQPQGGNTEAFF. For the CDR3, the DNA is TGTGCCAGCAGCCAACCACAGGGGGGGAACACTGAAGCTTTCTTT.

This clone was seen more than once but under ten times. The same CDR3 can be traced to other DNA sequences in this sample. The chain carries TRBV2 and TRBJ2-5; perhaps TRBD2 as D (6 bases). Looked up from germline, CDR1 is SNHLY and CDR2 is FYNNEI. Trimming shortened V by 8 bases and J by 2 bases, and 9 bases separated the two germline ends. The CDR3 loop spans 12 amino acids. The CDR3 loop reads CASGGTQETQYF. The CDR3 DNA sequence: TGTGCCAGCGGGGGGACTCAAGAGACCCAGTACTTC.

This sequence joins TRBV2 and TRBJ2-1; tentatively, D is TRBD1 (5 bases). V was shortened by 2 bases and J by 2 bases, with 13 bases between the two germline ends. Germline V gene lookup returns CDR1 SNHLY and CDR2 FYNNEI. The CDR3 loop spans 16 amino acids. CDR3 bases: TGTGCCAGCAGTGAATGGGGCGGAAATACCTACAATGAGCAGTTCTTC. Protein product: CASSEWGGNTYNEQFF.

V usage is TRBV5-6 and J usage is TRBJ1-6, with D unresolved. The V gene's germline CDR1 is SGHDT and CDR2 YYEEEE. This CDR3 spans 15 amino acids. V was pared by 3 bases and J by 8 bases, with 15 bases between. Here the CDR3 DNA reads TGTGCCAGCAGCTCGGGGAGGCAGTCATATTCACCCCTCCACTTT. Translated: CASSSGRQSYSPLHF.

In DNA form, the CDR3 reads TGTGCCAGCACCCCCTCGGTAGGCGGGTATGGCTACACCTTC. This translates into CASTPSVGGYGYTF. The genes are TRBV5-8 and TRBJ1-2; D not certain. The CDR3 contains 14 residues. Trimming took off 6 bases at V and 5 bases at J, with 17 bases between the two ends. CDR1 is SGHTS, CDR2 YDEGEE, per germline.

The V and J genes are TRBV12-3 or TRBV12-4 and TRBJ2-1, with D uncertain. The CDR3 length is 12 residues. V was trimmed by 1 base and J by 8 bases, leaving 6 bases between them. The CDR3 nucleotides read TGTGCCAGCAGTTTAGGTAGCTATGAGCAGTTCTTC. It is translated as CASSLGSYEQFF.

The rearrangement joins TRBV7-3 to TRBJ2-1; 14 nucleotides match TRBD2. V shed 2 bases, J shed 9 bases, and the junction held 6 bases outside the gene matches. This CDR3 has 16 residues. Germline V gene data show CDR1 as SGHTA and CDR2 as FQGTGA. In DNA, the CDR3 is TGTGCCAGCAGCTTAGGGACTAGCGGGGGAAGGAGTGAGCAGTTCTTC. Amino acids: CASSLGTSGGRSEQFF.

This chain joins TRBV25-1 and TRBJ2-5; D may be TRBD1 (5 bases). The CDR3 has 15 residues. CDR1 is MGHDK, CDR2 SYGVNS, per germline. V lost 1 base and J lost 0, with 9 bases in between. This CDR3 reads CASSEFLGDQETQYF. The CDR3 bases are TGTGCCAGCAGTGAATTCTTAGGGGACCAAGAGACCCAGTACTTC.

The chain is built from TRBV7-8 and TRBJ2-2; maybe TRBD1 (5 bases). Trimming pared 5 bases from V and 0 bases from J, leaving 10 bases between. This CDR3 is 15 amino acids long. Per germline, CDR1 SGHVS and CDR2 FQNEAQ. CDR3: CASSRQPANTGELFF. CDR3 nucleotide sequence: TGTGCCAGCAGCCGACAGCCTGCGAACACCGGGGAGCTGTTTTTT.

This clone was observed a handful of times. The chain couples TRBV18 to TRBJ2-1; 10 bases align to TRBD2. CDR1 and CDR2 (germline): KGHSH, LQKENI. The ends lost 2 bases at V and 6 bases at J; junction bases unmatched: 4. The length of the CDR3 is 15 residues. The CDR3, as DNA: TGTGCCAGCTCACCAGGGAGCGGGAGGGTCAATGAGCAGTTCTTC. Protein product: CASSPGSGRVNEQFF.

The chain has TRBV18 and TRBJ2-3; 15 bases are a match to TRBD2. The germline V gene encodes CDR1 KGHSH and CDR2 LQKENI. Trimming removed 2 bases from V and 8 bases from J; junction bases left unmatched: 5. This CDR3 has 16 residues. The CDR3 here is CASSPSGLAGGGTQYF. Here the CDR3 DNA reads TGTGCCAGCTCACCATCGGGACTAGCGGGAGGAGGTACGCAGTATTTT. Combining the CDR3 with reference TRBV18 and TRBJ2-3 gives the whole variable domain NAGVMQNPRHLVRRRGQEARLRCSPMKGHSHVYWYRQLPEEGLKFMVYLQKENIIDESGMPKERFSAEFPKEGPSILRIQQVVRGDSAAYFCASSPSGLAGGGTQYFGPGTRLTVL.

This chain connects TRBV2 to TRBJ1-5; D uncertain. The V gene's germline CDR1 is SNHLY and CDR2 FYNNEI. The CDR3 covers 14 residues. Trimming took off 2 bases at V and 6 bases at J, with 11 bases between the two ends. The CDR3 sequence is CASSESASLQPQHF. The DNA for the CDR3 is TGTGCCAGCAGTGAAAGTGCGAGCCTTCAGCCCCAGCATTTT.

The chain recombines TRBV30 with TRBJ1-5; 9 bases fit TRBD1. With 2 bases clipped from V and 15 bases from J, the junction kept 8 bases outside the gene matches. The CDR3 is 12 amino acids. The germline V gene encodes CDR1 GTSNPN and CDR2 SVGIG (reference sequence). CDR3 DNA: TGTGCCTGGAGTACCGGGACAGGGAGTTCGCATTTT. Its protein product is CAWSTGTGSSHF.

V usage is TRBV6-6 and J usage is TRBJ2-7, with 11 bases identical to TRBD1. Trimming cost V 2 bases and J 2 bases; bases outside gene matches: 2. This CDR3 region has 15 residues. From germline, CDR1 is MNHNY and CDR2 SVGAGI (reference sequence). The DNA for the CDR3 is TGTGCCAGCAGTTACGTGGACAGGGGGCCCTACGAGCAGTACTTC. Translating gives CASSYVDRGPYEQYF.

V and J are TRBV10-1 and TRBJ1-4; maybe TRBD1 (6 bases). Trimming removed 3 bases from V and 8 bases from J, with 16 bases in between. The CDR3 totals 15 residues. The germline V gene has CDR1 WNHNN and CDR2 SYGVQD (reference sequence). The CDR3, as DNA: TGCGCCAGCAGTGAAGGGGGGGGGCGATCCGAAAAACTGTTTTTT. Encoded protein: CASSEGGGRSEKLFF.

Within the sample, this clone is medium-sized. The chain has TRBV19 and TRBJ1-2; no definite D call. This CDR3 contains 13 residues. Trimming took 6 bases from V and 6 from J, leaving 14 bases between them. Germline loops: CDR1 LNHDA, CDR2 SQIVND (reference sequence). CDR3 nucleotides: TGTGCCAGTAGGGCCGGGCTCGGGGATGGCTACACCTTC. Amino acid sequence: CASRAGLGDGYTF.